This TCR beta chain was sequenced in a study of blood T cell repertoires in COVID-19. V shed 4 bases and J 5 bases; nucleotides not matched to a gene: 6. The CDR3 is made up of 15 amino acids. CDR1 is SGHRS, CDR2 YFSETQ, per germline. Profiling relied on immunoSEQ multiplex PCR, and the TCRdb table lists in-frame clones only, not all of them. The table lists roughly 380,000 clones, about 90% of them singletons. This clone was counted a few times. The V and J genes are TRBV5-1 and TRBJ1-6; 7 bases match TRBD1. Material: PBMCs or T cells enriched from blood (not recorded which). The TCR originated in a woman in her thirties who had recovered from COVID-19. The CDR3 DNA reads as TGCGCCAGCAGCCCGCAGACAGGGAATAATTCACCCCTCCACTTT. Translation: CASSPQTGNNSPLHF.